The rows below give T cell receptor beta chains drawn from one sample of a study of blood T cell repertoires in COVID-19. The protocol was immunoSEQ multiplex PCR, while the TCRdb copy is restricted to in-frame clones and leaves out a portion. The sample holds 160,000 or so clones, around nine tenths seen once. Material: peripheral blood. The source of these receptors is a woman aged 70-85 years with acute or convalescent COVID-19. Each CDR3 is given with its conserved first and last residue. The D gene is left open where the match is weak. The listing skips clone size in some rows; elsewhere it reads once, few, many or a size class.

CDR3 length	D gene	clone size	V gene	J gene	CDR3 protein	CDR3 DNA
14	TRBD1	once	TRBV7-6	TRBJ2-7	CASSPGTGRYEQYF	TGTGCCAGCAGCCCCGGGACAGGGAGGTACGAGCAGTACTTC
15	TRBD1	NA	TRBV19	TRBJ1-4	CASSSSGTGTEKLFF	TGTGCCAGTAGTTCCTCCGGGACAGGGACTGAAAAACTGTTTTTT
14	NA	NA	TRBV5-1	TRBJ1-2	CASSFSQGSYGYTF	TGCGCCAGCAGCTTTTCTCAGGGTTCCTATGGCTACACCTTC
16	NA	NA	TRBV7-2	TRBJ2-2	CASSLSAGGSTGELFF	TGTGCCAGCAGCCTTTCCGCCGGGGGAAGCACCGGGGAGCTGTTTTTT
15	TRBD1	few	TRBV6-5	TRBJ1-6	CASSSPDRGNSPLHF	TGTGCCAGCAGTTCCCCCGACAGGGGGAATTCACCCCTCCACTTT
12	NA	NA	TRBV28	TRBJ2-1	CASSLGRFEQFF	TGTGCCAGCAGTTTGGGGCGATTTGAGCAGTTCTTC
15	NA	NA	TRBV3-1/TRBV3-2	TRBJ1-6	CASSQHGVENSPLHF	TGTGCCAGCAGCCAACACGGGGTCGAGAATTCACCCCTCCACTTT
13	NA	NA	TRBV7-9	TRBJ2-5	CASSLAARETQYF	TGTGCCAGCAGCTTAGCGGCTAGGGAGACCCAGTACTTC
14	TRBD1	NA	TRBV19	TRBJ1-5	CASSMGQPTQPQHF	TGTGCCAGTAGTATGGGACAGCCTACTCAGCCCCAGCATTTT
14	TRBD2	NA	TRBV6-5	TRBJ2-5	CASLPGGASGTQYF	TGTGCCAGCCTCCCCGGGGGGGCCTCTGGGACCCAGTACTTC
15	NA	NA	TRBV5-1	TRBJ1-5	CASSTGQVVGEPQHF	TGCGCCAGCAGCACGGGACAAGTCGTCGGTGAGCCCCAGCATTTT
13	NA	NA	TRBV10-3	TRBJ1-5	CATQGDSNQPQHF	TGTGCCACACAGGGTGATAGCAATCAGCCCCAGCATTTT